Listed below are T cell receptor beta chains from one sample, sequenced in a study of blood T cell repertoires in COVID-19. Assay used: immunoSEQ multiplex PCR; TCRdb lists only in-frame clones, some missing. Seen here are hundreds of thousands of clones, around 89% observed once, and the top ten hold around an eighth. The material sequenced was peripheral blood. The receptor source for this set is a woman in her forties or fifties with COVID-19, enrolled during active disease. CDR3s include the opening cysteine and the closing phenylalanine or tryptophan. D genes are given only for firm matches. A row's size may be missing; if present it is once, few, many or a size class.

V: TRBV29-1
D: NA
size: NA
J: TRBJ2-1
DNA: TGCAGCGTTGCTGTGGGGAACGGGGTGGGGGAGCAGTTCTTC
CDR3: CSVAVGNGVGEQFF

V: TRBV29-1
D: NA
size: NA
J: TRBJ1-1
DNA: TGCAGCGTTGAAGACGTAGGACAGCAGAACACTGAAGCTTTCTTT
CDR3: CSVEDVGQQNTEAFF

V: TRBV6-5
D: NA
size: NA
J: TRBJ1-1
DNA: TGTGCCAGCAACGCCTATATGAACACTGAAGCTTTCTTT
CDR3: CASNAYMNTEAFF

V: TRBV3-1/TRBV3-2
D: TRBD1
size: NA
J: TRBJ1-4
DNA: TGTGCCAGCAGCCCTAAAGACAGGGTGAATGAAAAACTGTTTTTT
CDR3: CASSPKDRVNEKLFF

V: TRBV12-3/TRBV12-4
D: NA
size: NA
J: TRBJ1-2
DNA: TGTGCCAGCAGTCAAGGGGCTGGCTACACCTTC
CDR3: CASSQGAGYTF

V: TRBV27
D: NA
size: NA
J: TRBJ1-2
DNA: TGTGCCAGCAGTTTAACCCCAGGGGACGGCTACACCTTC
CDR3: CASSLTPGDGYTF

V: TRBV6-1
D: NA
size: NA
J: TRBJ2-3
DNA: TGTGCCAGCAGTGATACTAGGTACGGCGCAGATACGCAGTATTTT
CDR3: CASSDTRYGADTQYF

V: TRBV6-5
D: TRBD1
size: NA
J: TRBJ1-1
DNA: TGTGCCAGCAGTTACCAGGGGGGAAACACTGAAGCTTTCTTT
CDR3: CASSYQGGNTEAFF

V: TRBV9
D: TRBD2
size: NA
J: TRBJ2-1
DNA: TGTGCCAGCAGCCCCAGTAGCGCTAGCGGTTACAATGAGCAGTTCTTC
CDR3: CASSPSSASGYNEQFF

V: TRBV5-1
D: NA
size: NA
J: TRBJ1-2
DNA: TGCGCCAGCAGCTTGGCGCTCACAGGAGTTGGTGATGGCTACACCTTC
CDR3: CASSLALTGVGDGYTF

V: TRBV3-1/TRBV3-2
D: NA
size: NA
J: TRBJ1-2
DNA: TGTGCCAGCAGCCGCGGGGAGGGGTTGGGCTACACCTTC
CDR3: CASSRGEGLGYTF

V: TRBV12-5
D: TRBD1
size: NA
J: TRBJ1-2
DNA: TGTGCTAGTGGTTTGGTACAAGGGACAGGGTACGGCTACACCTTC
CDR3: CASGLVQGTGYGYTF

V: TRBV5-1
D: TRBD2
size: once
J: TRBJ2-3
DNA: TGCGCCAGCAGCTTGGCTAGCGGGGGCACAGATACGCAGTATTTT
CDR3: CASSLASGGTDTQYF

V: TRBV27
D: NA
size: NA
J: TRBJ1-3
DNA: TGTGCCAGCAGTTTTAGTATGAGCCACTCTGGAAACACCATATATTTT
CDR3: CASSFSMSHSGNTIYF

V: TRBV2
D: NA
size: few
J: TRBJ1-1
DNA: TGTGCCAGCAGAAGCACTGGACAGCCAAACACTGAAGCTTTCTTT
CDR3: CASRSTGQPNTEAFF

V: TRBV7-9
D: NA
size: NA
J: TRBJ1-2
DNA: TGTGCCAGCAGCTTATATAGCGGGGTCGGAGGCTACACCTTC
CDR3: CASSLYSGVGGYTF

V: TRBV5-4
D: TRBD1
size: once
J: TRBJ1-2
DNA: TGTGCCAGCAGCCTGGGGACAGGGGCTAACTATGGCTACACCTTC
CDR3: CASSLGTGANYGYTF

V: TRBV7-2
D: NA
size: NA
J: TRBJ2-7
DNA: TGTGCCAGCAGCTTAACGGTATACGAGCAGTACTTC
CDR3: CASSLTVYEQYF

V: TRBV28
D: NA
size: NA
J: TRBJ1-1
DNA: TGTGCCAGCAGTTTGGTTACACCAGGAATGAACACTGAAGCTTTCTTT
CDR3: CASSLVTPGMNTEAFF

V: TRBV12-5
D: TRBD1
size: NA
J: TRBJ1-1
DNA: TGTGCTAGTGCCGGGACAGGGAGGAACACTGAAGCTTTCTTT
CDR3: CASAGTGRNTEAFF

V: TRBV5-4
D: NA
size: NA
J: TRBJ1-2
DNA: TGTGCCAGCAGCTTGGGTTTTGAGGGAAGAGGCTACACCTTC
CDR3: CASSLGFEGRGYTF

V: TRBV30
D: TRBD2
size: NA
J: TRBJ2-2
DNA: TGTGCCTGGAGGGGGGGGAGGGCCGGGGAGCTGTTTTTT
CDR3: CAWRGGRAGELFF

V: TRBV5-8
D: TRBD1
size: NA
J: TRBJ1-2
DNA: TGTGCCAACGAAAGGGACAGGGAGTTAGGTGGCTACACCTTC
CDR3: CANERDRELGGYTF

V: TRBV21-1
D: NA
size: NA
J: TRBJ1-6
DNA: TGTGCCAGCAGCACAACACAGGGGAAGAATTCACCCCTCCACTTT
CDR3: CASSTTQGKNSPLHF

V: TRBV7-9
D: TRBD1
size: NA
J: TRBJ1-4
DNA: TGTGCCAGCAGCATTGGACAGGTTGGAAATGAAAAACTGTTTTTT
CDR3: CASSIGQVGNEKLFF

V: TRBV19
D: TRBD1
size: NA
J: TRBJ1-2
DNA: TGTGCCAGTAGTACGGTACAGGGGGCAGGCTATGGCTACACCTTC
CDR3: CASSTVQGAGYGYTF

V: TRBV10-1
D: TRBD2
size: NA
J: TRBJ2-7
DNA: TGCGCCAGCAGGACCGGGACTACGTCTCACGAGCAGTACTTC
CDR3: CASRTGTTSHEQYF

V: TRBV2
D: NA
size: NA
J: TRBJ1-2
DNA: TGTGCCAGCAGTGTGGTGTTCGGCGGAGACTCTAACTATGGCTACACCTTC
CDR3: CASSVVFGGDSNYGYTF

V: TRBV12-3/TRBV12-4
D: NA
size: NA
J: TRBJ1-2
DNA: TGTGCCAGCAGTCCCCGGCAGCAGGATGGCTACACCTTC
CDR3: CASSPRQQDGYTF

V: TRBV7-9
D: NA
size: NA
J: TRBJ2-5
DNA: TGTGCCACCCGAACAGGGGGAGGGGAGACCCAGTACTTC
CDR3: CATRTGGGETQYF